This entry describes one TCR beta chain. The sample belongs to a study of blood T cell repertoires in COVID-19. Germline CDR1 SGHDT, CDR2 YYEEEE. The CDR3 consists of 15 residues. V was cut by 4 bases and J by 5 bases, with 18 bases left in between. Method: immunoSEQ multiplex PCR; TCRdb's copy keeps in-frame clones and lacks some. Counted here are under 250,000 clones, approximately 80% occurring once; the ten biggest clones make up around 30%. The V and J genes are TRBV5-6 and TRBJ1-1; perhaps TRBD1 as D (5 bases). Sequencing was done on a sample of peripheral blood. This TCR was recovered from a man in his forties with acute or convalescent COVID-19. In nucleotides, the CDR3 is TGTGCCAGCAGCCCAACAGGAGGGGTAGGAACTGAAGCTTTCTTT. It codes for CASSPTGGVGTEAFF.